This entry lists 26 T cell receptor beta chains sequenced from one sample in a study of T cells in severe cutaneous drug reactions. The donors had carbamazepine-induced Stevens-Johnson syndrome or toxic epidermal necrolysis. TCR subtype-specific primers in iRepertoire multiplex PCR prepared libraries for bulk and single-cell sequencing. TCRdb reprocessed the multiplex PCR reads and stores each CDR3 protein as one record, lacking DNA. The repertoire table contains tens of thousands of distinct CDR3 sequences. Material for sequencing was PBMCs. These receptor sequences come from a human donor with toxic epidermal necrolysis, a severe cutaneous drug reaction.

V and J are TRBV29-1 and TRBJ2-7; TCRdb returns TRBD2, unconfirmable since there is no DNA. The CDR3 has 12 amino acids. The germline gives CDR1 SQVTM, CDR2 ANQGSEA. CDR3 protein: CSVEVSGYEQYF.

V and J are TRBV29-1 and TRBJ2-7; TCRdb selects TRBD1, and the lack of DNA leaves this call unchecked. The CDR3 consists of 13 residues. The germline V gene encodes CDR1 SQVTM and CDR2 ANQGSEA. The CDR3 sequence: CSAGGGRAYEQYF.

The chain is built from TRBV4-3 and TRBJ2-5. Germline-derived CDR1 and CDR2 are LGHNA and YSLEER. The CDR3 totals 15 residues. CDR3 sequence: CASSPSAGNQETQYF.

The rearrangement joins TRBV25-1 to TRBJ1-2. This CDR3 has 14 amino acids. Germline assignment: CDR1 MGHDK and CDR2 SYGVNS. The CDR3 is CASSGDGPNYGYTF.

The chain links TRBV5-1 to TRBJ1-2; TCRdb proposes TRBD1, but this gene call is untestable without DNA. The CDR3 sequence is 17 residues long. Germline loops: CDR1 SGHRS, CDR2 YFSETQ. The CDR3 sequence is CASSSTPGTGAVYGYTF.

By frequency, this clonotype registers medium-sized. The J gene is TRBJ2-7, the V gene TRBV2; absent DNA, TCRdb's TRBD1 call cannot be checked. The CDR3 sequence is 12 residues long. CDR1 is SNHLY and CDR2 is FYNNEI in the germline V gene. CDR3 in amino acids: CASSGQDYEQYF.

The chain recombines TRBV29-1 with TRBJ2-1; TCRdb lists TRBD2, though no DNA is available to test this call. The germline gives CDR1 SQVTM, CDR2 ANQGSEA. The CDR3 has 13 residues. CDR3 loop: CSVGTSSYNEQFF.

This chain's CDR3 is CASSPPPAHYEQYF. The gene calls are TRBV28 and TRBJ2-7; TCRdb indicates TRBD2, and absent DNA this call remains unverified. Per the germline V gene, CDR1 is MDHEN and CDR2 is SYDVKM. The CDR3 spans 14 residues.

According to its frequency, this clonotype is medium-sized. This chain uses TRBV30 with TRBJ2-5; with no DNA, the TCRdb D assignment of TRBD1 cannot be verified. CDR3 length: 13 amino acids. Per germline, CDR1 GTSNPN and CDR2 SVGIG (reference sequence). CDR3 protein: CAWKGAGQETQYF.

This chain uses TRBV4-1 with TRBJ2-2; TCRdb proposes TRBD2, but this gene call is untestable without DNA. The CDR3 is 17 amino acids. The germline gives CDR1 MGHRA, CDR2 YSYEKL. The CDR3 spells CASSQVRQAENTGELFF.

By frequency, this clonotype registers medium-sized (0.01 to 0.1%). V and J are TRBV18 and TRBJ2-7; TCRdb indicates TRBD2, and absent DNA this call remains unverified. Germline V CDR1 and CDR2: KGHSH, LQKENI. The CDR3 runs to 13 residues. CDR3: CASSPRAVYEQYF.

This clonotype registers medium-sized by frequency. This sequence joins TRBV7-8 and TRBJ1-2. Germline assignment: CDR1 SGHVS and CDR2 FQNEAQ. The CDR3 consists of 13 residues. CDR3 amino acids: CASSLGRSYGYTF.

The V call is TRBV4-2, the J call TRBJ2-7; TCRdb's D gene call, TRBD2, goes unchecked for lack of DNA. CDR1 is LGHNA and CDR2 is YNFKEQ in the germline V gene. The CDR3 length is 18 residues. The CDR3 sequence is CASSQDPLAGVSTYEQYF.

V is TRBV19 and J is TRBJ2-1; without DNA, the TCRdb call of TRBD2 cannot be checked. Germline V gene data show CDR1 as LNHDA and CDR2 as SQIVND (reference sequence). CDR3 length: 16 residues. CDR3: CASSIVEAGPYNEQFF.

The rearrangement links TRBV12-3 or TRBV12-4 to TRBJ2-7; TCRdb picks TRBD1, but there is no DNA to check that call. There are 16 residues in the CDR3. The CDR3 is CASSLGPGQGSYEQYF.

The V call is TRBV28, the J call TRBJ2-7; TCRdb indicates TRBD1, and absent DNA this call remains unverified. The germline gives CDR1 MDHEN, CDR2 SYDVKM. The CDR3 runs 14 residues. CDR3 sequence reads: CASSLQGVTYEQYF.

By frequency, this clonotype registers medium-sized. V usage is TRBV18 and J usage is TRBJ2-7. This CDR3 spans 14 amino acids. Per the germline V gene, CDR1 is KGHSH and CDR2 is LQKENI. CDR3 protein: CASSPYTSSYEQYF.

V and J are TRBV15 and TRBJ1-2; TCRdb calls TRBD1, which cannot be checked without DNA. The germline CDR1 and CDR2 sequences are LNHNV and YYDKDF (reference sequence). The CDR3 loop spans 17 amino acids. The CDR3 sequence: CATSRGAGNEANYGYTF.

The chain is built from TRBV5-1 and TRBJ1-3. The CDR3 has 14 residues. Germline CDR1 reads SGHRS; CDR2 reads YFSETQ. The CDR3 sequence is CASSQEYPGNTIYF.

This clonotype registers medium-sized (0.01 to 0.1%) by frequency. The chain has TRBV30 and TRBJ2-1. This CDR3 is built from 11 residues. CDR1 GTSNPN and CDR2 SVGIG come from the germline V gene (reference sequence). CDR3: CAWDSYNEQFF.

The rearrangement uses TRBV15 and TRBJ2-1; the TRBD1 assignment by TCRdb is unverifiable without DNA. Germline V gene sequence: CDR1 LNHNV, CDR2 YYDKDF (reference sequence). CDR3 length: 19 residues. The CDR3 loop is CATSRDRDTGQRSDNEQFF.

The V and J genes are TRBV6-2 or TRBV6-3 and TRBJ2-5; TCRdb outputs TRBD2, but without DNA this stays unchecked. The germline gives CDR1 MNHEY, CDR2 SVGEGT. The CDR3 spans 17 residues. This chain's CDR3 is CASSYFGLAGGPETQYF.

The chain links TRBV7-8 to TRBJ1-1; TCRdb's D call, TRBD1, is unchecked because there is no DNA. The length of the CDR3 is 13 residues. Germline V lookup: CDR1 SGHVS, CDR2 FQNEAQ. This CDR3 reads CASSLYPGTEAFF. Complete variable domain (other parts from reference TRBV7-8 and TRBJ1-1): GAGVSQSPRYKVAKRGQDVALRCDPISGHVSLFWYQQALGQGPEFLTYFQNEAQLDKSGLPSDRFFAERPEGSVSTLKIQRTQQEDSAVYLCASSLYPGTEAFFGQGTRLTVV.

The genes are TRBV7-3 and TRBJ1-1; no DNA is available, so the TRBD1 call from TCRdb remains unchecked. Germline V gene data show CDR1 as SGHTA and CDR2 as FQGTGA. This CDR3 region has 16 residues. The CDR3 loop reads CASSLQGGGAPTEAFF.

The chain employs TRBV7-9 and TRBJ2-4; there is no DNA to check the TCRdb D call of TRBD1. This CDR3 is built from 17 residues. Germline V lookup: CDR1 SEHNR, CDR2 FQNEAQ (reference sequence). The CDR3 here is CASSLGDPDRQGNIQYF.

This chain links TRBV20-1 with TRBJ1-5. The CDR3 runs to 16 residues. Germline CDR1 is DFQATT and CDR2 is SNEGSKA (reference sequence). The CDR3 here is CSARALRVYSNQPQHF.